This entry features one T cell receptor (beta chain) sequence. The antigen is undetermined. A single record per CDR3 protein comes from TCRdb applying MiXCR to the RT-PCR reads. Of 160,000 or so distinct CDR3 sequences in the sample, 9.5% to 13% were seen once. Trimming left V 0 bases short and J 3 bases short, with 10 bases between. Germline V CDR1 and CDR2: SGHRS, YFSETQ. This CDR3 is 14 amino acids long. The data derive from a study of response to subunit inactivated influenza vaccine. Study-wide results and limits: Authors suggested each seasonal flu vaccination may recruit only limited numbers of new T cells.

The material was non-naive T cells sorted from PBMCs, obtained 35 to 45 days after vaccination. This TCR derives from a man aged 50-59 years who received an inactivated influenza vaccine. V and J are TRBV5-1 and TRBJ2-7; D might be TRBD2 (6 bases). The CDR3 spells CASSLAGEVYEQYF. CDR3 DNA: TGCGCCAGCAGCTTGGCCGGGGAGGTCTACGAGCAGTACTTC.